Sequencing of this T cell receptor beta chain was carried out in a study of liver allograft versus peripheral blood T cells (dated by TCRdb to the early 2020s). Study-level background: T cell receptor repertoires present within transplanted livers were compared with repertoires in the peripheral blood of liver transplant recipients. Study-wide findings and limitations: According to the report, the T cell receptor repertoires detected in peripheral blood were different from the repertoires found inside liver allografts.

The instrument given in TCRdb is Illumina MiSeq. The raw public data were reprocessed by TCRdb itself: fastp quality trimming at Q25, MiXCR clonotype calling, in-frame beta chains only. CDR3 protein sequences are deduplicated, and each keeps its most common genes and DNA. Present in this sample are roughly 4,000 distinct CDR3 sequences, around 19% of which were seen just once. In total, the top ten clones hold 17% of the sample. This clonotype is classified as medium-sized (0.01 to 0.1%). No cognate antigen has been identified for it. Qualities for individual bases were not recorded, and no much larger clone is one base off. The V and J ends are trimmed by 2 bases and 9 bases, leaving 7 bases between them. The germline V gene supplies CDR1 MNHEY and CDR2 SVGEGT. From the cysteine through the phenylalanine, the CDR3 covers 12 amino acids. The retained sequence is limited to the CDR3, 36 bases, with the frame set at the first base.

In this chain, TRBV6-2 or TRBV6-3 is recombined with TRBJ2-2; the D gene cannot be resolved reliably. This TCR was sampled from a human patient who had a liver transplant. Some T cells may be donor cells from the graft after a transplant. The bases are TGTGCCAGCAGTTACGTGGGAAGGGAGCTGTTTTTT. Its translation reads: CASSYVGRELFF.